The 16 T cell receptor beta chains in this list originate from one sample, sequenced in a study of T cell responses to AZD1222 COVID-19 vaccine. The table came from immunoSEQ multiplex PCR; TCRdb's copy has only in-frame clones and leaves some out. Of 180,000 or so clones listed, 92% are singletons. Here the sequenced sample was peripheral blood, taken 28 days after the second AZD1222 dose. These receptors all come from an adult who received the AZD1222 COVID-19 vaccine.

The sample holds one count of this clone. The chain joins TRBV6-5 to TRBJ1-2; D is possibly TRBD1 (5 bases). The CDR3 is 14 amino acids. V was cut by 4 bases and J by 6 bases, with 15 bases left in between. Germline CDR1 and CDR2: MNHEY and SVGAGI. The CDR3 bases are TGTGCCAGCAGTTTGTCGGGACGCTTAAATGGCTACACCTTC. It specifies CASSLSGRLNGYTF.

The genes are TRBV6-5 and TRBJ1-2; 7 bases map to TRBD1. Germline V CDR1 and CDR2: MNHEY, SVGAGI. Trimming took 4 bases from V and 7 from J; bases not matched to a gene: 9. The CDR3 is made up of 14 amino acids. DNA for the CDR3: TGTGCCAGCAGTTTTTTAGGGGGCGGGTTTGGCTACACCTTC. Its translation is CASSFLGGGFGYTF.

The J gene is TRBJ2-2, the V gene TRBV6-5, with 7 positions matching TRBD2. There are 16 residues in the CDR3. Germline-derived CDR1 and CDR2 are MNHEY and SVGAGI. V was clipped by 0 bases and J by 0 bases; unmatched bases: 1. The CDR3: CASSYSGGANTGELFF. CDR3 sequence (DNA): TGTGCCAGCAGTTACTCGGGGGGGGCGAACACCGGGGAGCTGTTTTTT.

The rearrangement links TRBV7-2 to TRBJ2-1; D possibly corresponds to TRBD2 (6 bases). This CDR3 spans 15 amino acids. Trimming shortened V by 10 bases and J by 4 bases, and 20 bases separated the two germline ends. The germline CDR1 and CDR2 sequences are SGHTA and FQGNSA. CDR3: CATYMVAGLYNEQFF. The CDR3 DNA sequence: TGTGCCACGTACATGGTCGCGGGATTATACAATGAGCAGTTCTTC. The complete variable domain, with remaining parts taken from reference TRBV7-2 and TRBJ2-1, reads GAGVSQSPSNKVTEKGKDVELRCDPISGHTALYWYRQSLGQGLEFLIYFQGNSAPDKSGLPSDRFSAERTGGSVSTLTIQRTQQEDSAVYLCATYMVAGLYNEQFFGPGTRLTVL.

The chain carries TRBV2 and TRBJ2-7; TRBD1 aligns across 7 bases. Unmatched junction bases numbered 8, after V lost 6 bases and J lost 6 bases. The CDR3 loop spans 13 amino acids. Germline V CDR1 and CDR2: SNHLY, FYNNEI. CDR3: CASRPATGAEQYF. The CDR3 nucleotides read TGTGCCAGCAGGCCAGCTACAGGGGCCGAGCAGTACTTC.

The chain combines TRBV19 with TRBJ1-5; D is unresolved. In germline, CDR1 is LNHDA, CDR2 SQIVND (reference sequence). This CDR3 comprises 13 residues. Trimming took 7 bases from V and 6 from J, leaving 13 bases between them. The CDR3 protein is CASNTGIIQPQHF. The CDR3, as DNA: TGTGCCAGTAACACTGGGATAATTCAGCCCCAGCATTTT.

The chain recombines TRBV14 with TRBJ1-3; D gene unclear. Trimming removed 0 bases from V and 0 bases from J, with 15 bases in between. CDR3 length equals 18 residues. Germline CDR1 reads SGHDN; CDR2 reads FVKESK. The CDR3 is CASSQDLPGTISGNTIYF. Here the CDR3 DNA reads TGTGCCAGCAGCCAAGATCTTCCGGGCACCATCTCTGGAAACACCATATATTTT.

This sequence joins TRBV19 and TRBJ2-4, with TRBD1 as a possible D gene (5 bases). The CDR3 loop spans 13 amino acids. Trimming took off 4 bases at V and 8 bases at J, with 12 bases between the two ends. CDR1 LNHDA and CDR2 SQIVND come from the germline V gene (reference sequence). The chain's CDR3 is CASSTQGRDIQYF. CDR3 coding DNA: TGTGCCAGTAGTACCCAGGGTAGAGACATTCAGTACTTC.

The CDR3 region is CASNLESGNSPLHF. CDR3 coding DNA: TGTGCCAGCAATCTGGAGTCGGGGAATTCACCCCTCCACTTT. V usage is TRBV2 and J usage is TRBJ1-6, with D unclear. Trimming stripped 7 bases from V and 7 bases from J, with 14 bases between. The CDR3 consists of 14 residues. Per the germline V gene, CDR1 is SNHLY and CDR2 is FYNNEI.

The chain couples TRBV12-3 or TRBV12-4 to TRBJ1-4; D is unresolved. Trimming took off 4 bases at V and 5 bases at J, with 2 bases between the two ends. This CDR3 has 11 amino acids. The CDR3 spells CASSSNEKLFF. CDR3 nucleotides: TGTGCCAGCAGTTCCAATGAAAAACTGTTTTTT.

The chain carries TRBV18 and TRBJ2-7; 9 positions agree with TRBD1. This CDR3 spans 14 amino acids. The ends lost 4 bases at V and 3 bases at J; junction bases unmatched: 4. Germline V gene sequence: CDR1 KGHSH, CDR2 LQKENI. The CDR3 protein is CASSQGTGNYEQYF. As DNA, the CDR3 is TGTGCCAGCTCACAGGGGACAGGGAACTACGAGCAGTACTTC.

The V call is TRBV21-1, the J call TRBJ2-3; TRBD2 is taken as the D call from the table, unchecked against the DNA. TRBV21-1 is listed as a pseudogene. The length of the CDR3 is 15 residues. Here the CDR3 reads CASSKLPLGGDTQYF. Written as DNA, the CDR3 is TGTGCCAGCAGCAAACTTCCCCTGGGGGGAGATACGCAGTATTTT.

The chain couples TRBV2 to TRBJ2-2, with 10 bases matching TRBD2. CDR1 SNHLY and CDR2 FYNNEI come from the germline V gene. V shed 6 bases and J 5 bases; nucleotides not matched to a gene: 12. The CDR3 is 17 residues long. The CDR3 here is CASSNGASGSRTGELFF. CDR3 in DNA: TGTGCCAGCAGCAATGGGGCTAGCGGGAGTCGAACCGGGGAGCTGTTTTTT. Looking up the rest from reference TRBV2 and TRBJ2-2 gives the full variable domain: EPEVTQTPSHQVTQMGQEVILRCVPISNHLYFYWYRQILGQKVEFLVSFYNNEISEKSEIFDDQFSVERPDGSNFTLKIRSTKLEDSAMYFCASSNGASGSRTGELFFGEGSRLTVL.

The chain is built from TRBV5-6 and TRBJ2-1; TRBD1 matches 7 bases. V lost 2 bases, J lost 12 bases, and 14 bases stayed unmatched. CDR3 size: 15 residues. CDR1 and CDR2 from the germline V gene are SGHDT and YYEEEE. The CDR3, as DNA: TGTGCCAGCAGCTTCCGGGACAGACCCGCGGGCGGGCAGTTCTTC. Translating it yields CASSFRDRPAGGQFF.

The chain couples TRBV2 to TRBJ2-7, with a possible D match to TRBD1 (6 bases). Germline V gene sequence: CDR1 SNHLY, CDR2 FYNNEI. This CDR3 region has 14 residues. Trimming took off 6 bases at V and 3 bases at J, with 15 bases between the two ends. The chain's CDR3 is CASRHRVRIYEQYF. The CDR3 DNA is TGTGCCAGCAGACACAGGGTTCGAATCTACGAGCAGTACTTC.

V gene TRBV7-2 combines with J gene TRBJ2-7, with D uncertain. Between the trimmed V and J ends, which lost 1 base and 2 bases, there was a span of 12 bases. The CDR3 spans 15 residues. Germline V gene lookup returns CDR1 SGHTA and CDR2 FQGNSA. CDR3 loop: CASSLDAGLPYEQYF. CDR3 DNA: TGTGCCAGCAGCTTAGACGCAGGCTTGCCCTACGAGCAGTACTTC.